The next 30 T cell receptor beta chains were all read from a single sample in a study of blood T cell repertoires in COVID-19. Clones were sequenced by immunoSEQ multiplex PCR, and TCRdb holds only the in-frame ones, with some missing. The table lists around 300,000 clones, around four fifths of them singletons. The sequencing sample was made of peripheral blood. The receptor set was obtained from a man aged 25-40 years with active or convalescent COVID-19.

CDR3 DNA sequence: TGTGCCAGCAGCCAAGGACTAGCGGGGGGGGCCTACAATGAGCAGTTCTTC. This sequence encodes CASSQGLAGGAYNEQFF. The chain uses TRBV3-1 (or the pseudogene TRBV3-2) and TRBJ2-1, with 14 positions matching TRBD2. V lost 1 base to trimming and J lost 2 bases; unmatched junction nucleotides: 1. Germline V gives CDR1 LGHDT, CDR2 YNNKEL (reference sequence). CDR3 length: 17 residues.

The J gene is TRBJ2-3, the V gene TRBV7-2, with 11 bases fitting TRBD2. CDR3 length: 16 residues. The germline CDR1 and CDR2 sequences are SGHTA and FQGNSA. After removal of 5 bases from V and 1 base from J, the junction contained 5 bases not matched to a gene. CDR3 loop: CASSPVAGGRTDTQYF. As DNA, the CDR3 is TGTGCCAGCAGCCCTGTAGCGGGGGGGCGCACAGATACGCAGTATTTT. The whole variable domain, remainder taken from reference TRBV7-2 and TRBJ2-3, is GAGVSQSPSNKVTEKGKDVELRCDPISGHTALYWYRQSLGQGLEFLIYFQGNSAPDKSGLPSDRFSAERTGGSVSTLTIQRTQQEDSAVYLCASSPVAGGRTDTQYFGPGTRLTVL.

The chain is built from TRBV15 and TRBJ2-2, with 7 bases matching TRBD2. The ends lost 4 bases at V and 2 bases at J; junction bases unmatched: 1. Germline V gene data show CDR1 as LNHNV and CDR2 as YYDKDF (reference sequence). This CDR3 region has 14 residues. CDR3 in amino acids: CATSKGLNTGELFF. In DNA, the CDR3 is TGTGCCACCAGCAAGGGACTAAACACCGGGGAGCTGTTTTTT.

V gene TRBV4-1 combines with J gene TRBJ1-5; D not certain. CDR3 length: 15 amino acids. Trimming took off 3 bases at V and 7 bases at J, with 16 bases between the two ends. Germline CDR1 reads MGHRA; CDR2 reads YSYEKL. The CDR3 DNA reads TGCGCCAGCAGCCACTACCACGGAGAGGTCCAGCCCCAGCATTTT. Translated: CASSHYHGEVQPQHF.

This sequence joins TRBV23-1 and TRBJ1-5; no clear D gene. TRBV23-1 is assigned to the ORF class and has an uncertain function. V shed 0 bases and J shed 1 base, with 13 bases lying between them. The CDR3 length is 17 residues. As DNA, the CDR3 is TGCGCCAGCAGTCAATCGTCGGTTGGGCAGAGCAATCAGCCCCAGCATTTT. Translation gives CASSQSSVGQSNQPQHF.

This rearrangement joins TRBV6-5 to TRBJ1-2; D is undetermined. V dropped 0 bases and J dropped 2 bases, with 10 bases sitting between them. The CDR3 is made up of 15 amino acids. Per germline, CDR1 MNHEY and CDR2 SVGAGI. The CDR3: CASSYSGRLNYGYTF. In DNA, the CDR3 is TGTGCCAGCAGTTACTCGGGCAGATTGAACTATGGCTACACCTTC.

The rearrangement uses TRBV7-9 and TRBJ2-7, with D hard to call. The CDR3 runs 14 residues. CDR1 is SEHNR and CDR2 is FQNEAQ in the germline V gene (reference sequence). Trimming took 2 bases from V and 3 from J, leaving 11 bases between them. This CDR3 is CASSLSAAIYEQYF. CDR3 nucleotide sequence: TGTGCCAGCAGCTTATCTGCCGCTATCTACGAGCAGTACTTC.

The J gene is TRBJ1-2, the V gene TRBV12-5, with a tentative D call TRBD1 (6 bases). Per the germline V gene, CDR1 is LGHNT and CDR2 is FRNRAP. V was shortened by 0 bases and J by 8 bases, with 19 bases between the two germline ends. This CDR3 region has 16 residues. The CDR3 loop reads CASGLVIRVLRGGYTF. In nucleotides, the CDR3 is TGTGCTAGTGGTTTGGTTATCAGGGTTCTAAGGGGGGGCTACACCTTC.

This clone was recorded a few times. CDR3 sequence: CASTSFSRGYYNEQFF. DNA for the CDR3: TGTGCCAGCACCTCTTTCTCGCGGGGGTACTACAATGAGCAGTTCTTC. The chain has TRBV2 and TRBJ2-1; 7 bases line up with TRBD2. Germline assignment: CDR1 SNHLY and CDR2 FYNNEI. V shed 7 bases and J 3 bases; nucleotides not matched to a gene: 12. The CDR3 consists of 16 residues.

This chain links TRBV5-6 with TRBJ2-7; the D is unclear. Germline V CDR1 and CDR2: SGHDT, YYEEEE. This CDR3 is 11 amino acids long. The germline V and J ends were trimmed by 4 bases and 7 bases, with 9 bases remaining between them. CDR3 nucleotides: TGTGCCAGCAGCCGCGCTAATGAGCAGTACTTC. It specifies CASSRANEQYF.

The sample holds a few counts of this clone. The chain joins TRBV9 to TRBJ2-2; 10 positions match TRBD2. The CDR3 has 16 amino acids. J gave up 3 bases and V 3 bases, and 5 bases lay outside the gene matches. Germline CDR1 SGDLS, CDR2 YYNGEE. The CDR3 coding sequence is TGTGCCAGCAGCGGCTCTAGCGGGAGCTACACCGGGGAGCTGTTTTTT. Translation gives CASSGSSGSYTGELFF.

V and J are TRBV11-2 and TRBJ2-2, with TRBD1 matching over 8 bases. Germline loops: CDR1 SGHAT, CDR2 FQNNGV. The J segment lost 7 bases and the V segment lost 7 bases, leaving 8 bases of the junction unmatched. The CDR3 contains 14 residues. The CDR3 sequence is CASTQGAQGGELFF. CDR3 nucleotide sequence: TGTGCCAGCACCCAGGGGGCGCAGGGCGGGGAGCTGTTTTTT.

The chain recombines TRBV5-1 with TRBJ2-2; D gene unclear. The length of the CDR3 is 13 residues. Germline lookup yields CDR1 SGHRS and CDR2 YFSETQ. The V end was cut by 0 bases, the J end by 3 bases, with 3 bases between. The CDR3 bases are TGCGCCAGCAGCTTGGTCGACACCGGGGAGCTGTTTTTT. As protein: CASSLVDTGELFF. Combining the CDR3 with reference TRBV5-1 and TRBJ2-2 gives the whole variable domain KAGVTQTPRYLIKTRGQQVTLSCSPISGHRSVSWYQQTPGQGLQFLFEYFSETQRNKGNFPGRFSGRQFSNSRSEMNVSTLELGDSALYLCASSLVDTGELFFGEGSRLTVL.

The J gene is TRBJ2-7, the V gene TRBV5-4, with 13 bases matching TRBD2. J was trimmed by 3 bases and V by 0 bases; bases with no gene match: 6. The CDR3 consists of 17 residues. The germline CDR1 and CDR2 sequences are SGHNT and YYREEE (reference sequence). The CDR3 bases are TGTGCCAGCAGCTTGGATAGGACTAGCGGGGGCCTCTACGAGCAGTACTTC. Protein: CASSLDRTSGGLYEQYF.

The chain is built from TRBV5-4 and TRBJ2-3, with 8 bases fitting TRBD2. J lost 2 bases, V lost 0 bases, and 11 bases had no gene match. This CDR3 spans 18 amino acids. Germline V CDR1 and CDR2: SGHNT, YYREEE (reference sequence). CDR3 bases: TGTGCCAGCAGCTTGGCCCTAGGGGCGGGGGGAAACACAGATACGCAGTATTTT. It encodes CASSLALGAGGNTDTQYF.

This chain uses TRBV7-6 with TRBJ1-5, with TRBD1 as a possible D gene (6 bases). The CDR3 is 15 residues long. Trimming pared 0 bases from V and 3 bases from J, leaving 9 bases between. CDR1 and CDR2 (germline): SGHVS, FNYEAQ. The DNA of the CDR3 is TGTGCCAGCAGCTTAGCCCCAGGGGACAATCAGCCCCAGCATTTT. Protein: CASSLAPGDNQPQHF.

The chain links TRBV5-4 to TRBJ2-5; 9 bases agree with TRBD1. The ends lost 4 bases at V and 3 bases at J; junction bases unmatched: 10. The CDR3 has 16 residues. Per germline, CDR1 SGHNT and CDR2 YYREEE (reference sequence). Written as DNA, the CDR3 is TGTGCCAGCAGCCCCGGGACAGGGATTATGGAAGAGACCCAGTACTTC. This gives the protein CASSPGTGIMEETQYF.

This chain links TRBV9 with TRBJ1-3, with a tentative D call TRBD1 (5 bases). In germline, CDR1 is SGDLS, CDR2 YYNGEE. V dropped 3 bases and J dropped 8 bases, with 15 bases sitting between them. The CDR3 runs 14 residues. CDR3 loop: CASSELSGGDTIYF. For the CDR3, the DNA is TGTGCCAGCAGCGAGCTCTCCGGGGGTGACACCATATATTTT. The whole variable domain, filled in from reference TRBV9 and TRBJ1-3, reads DSGVTQTPKHLITATGQRVTLRCSPRSGDLSVYWYQQSLDQGLQFLIQYYNGEERAKGNILERFSAQQFPDLHSELNLSSLELGDSALYFCASSELSGGDTIYFGEGSWLTVV.

About this clone itself: One end of the junction varies from germline; a read error may be responsible. The chain recombines TRBV5-8 with TRBJ2-7; TRBD1 matches 9 bases. The CDR3 consists of 14 residues. Germline assignment: CDR1 SGHTS and CDR2 YDEGEE. The CDR3 region has the DNA TGTGCCAGCAGCGTTACAGGGGGCTCCCACGAGCAGTACTTC. Protein product: CASSVTGGSHEQYF.

This rearrangement joins TRBV7-9 to TRBJ2-3, with 13 positions matching TRBD2. CDR3 length: 17 residues. The V segment lost 5 bases and the J segment 6 bases; nucleotides outside the gene matches: 11. Germline CDR1 SEHNR, CDR2 FQNEAQ (reference sequence). The CDR3 DNA sequence: TGTGCCAGCAGCCCCCAAGGACTAGCGGGAGAATCTGATACGCAGTATTTT. Translated, it gives CASSPQGLAGESDTQYF.

The chain employs TRBV7-6 and TRBJ2-1; 8 bases map to TRBD1. This CDR3 region has 15 residues. CDR1 and CDR2 (germline): SGHVS, FNYEAQ. The junction had 8 bases not matched to a gene; V was cut back by 4 bases and J by 6 bases. CDR3 nucleotide sequence: TGTGCCAGCAGCTCCGACGGGACAGGCCGCAATGAGCAGTTCTTC. It encodes CASSSDGTGRNEQFF. The full variable domain, its missing parts supplied by reference TRBV7-6 and TRBJ2-1, is GAGVSQSPRYKVTKRGQDVALRCDPISGHVSLYWYRQALGQGPEFLTYFNYEAQQDKSGLPNDRFSAERPEGSISTLTIQRTEQRDSAMYRCASSSDGTGRNEQFFGPGTRLTVL.

The chain couples TRBV2 to TRBJ1-4; D is unclear. Trimming pared 4 bases from V and 3 bases from J, leaving 9 bases between. The germline gives CDR1 SNHLY, CDR2 FYNNEI. The CDR3 runs to 14 residues. In DNA, the CDR3 is TGTGCCAGCAGTGGAGGCAATGCTAATGAAAAACTGTTTTTT. Residues: CASSGGNANEKLFF.

This sequence joins TRBV7-9 and TRBJ2-6; D may be TRBD1 (6 bases). V gave up 1 base and J gave up 0 bases, with 10 bases separating them. This CDR3 region has 17 residues. Germline V gene data show CDR1 as SEHNR and CDR2 as FQNEAQ (reference sequence). The CDR3 DNA is TGTGCCAGCAGCTTAGGGGGACAAAGCTCTGGGGCCAACGTCCTGACTTTC. It yields the protein CASSLGGQSSGANVLTF.

The rearrangement joins TRBV4-3 to TRBJ2-1, with a weak D call TRBD2 (6 bases). The CDR3 has 15 amino acids. Trimming cost V 0 bases and J 8 bases, with 14 bases left between them. CDR1 is LGHNA, CDR2 YSLEER, per germline. CDR3 DNA sequence: TGCGCCAGCAGCCAAGATCCCACGGGGGAGGATGAGCAGTTCTTC. Translation gives CASSQDPTGEDEQFF.

On this clone: Other nucleotide sequences in the sample specify the same CDR3. DNA of the CDR3: TGCGCCAGCTCGCCTGGGAGCGGGAGCACAGATACGCAGTATTTT. Encoded protein: CASSPGSGSTDTQYF. The chain joins TRBV5-1 to TRBJ2-3; a weak D match, TRBD2 (6 bases). Germline V gives CDR1 SGHRS, CDR2 YFSETQ. V dropped 7 bases and J dropped 0 bases, with 15 bases sitting between them. CDR3 length: 15 residues.

V gene TRBV2 combines with J gene TRBJ2-5, with 13 bases fitting TRBD2. V gave up 4 bases and J gave up 3 bases; unmatched junction bases: 2. The CDR3 loop spans 15 amino acids. Germline V lookup: CDR1 SNHLY, CDR2 FYNNEI. Here the CDR3 reads CASSGTSGGKETQYF. The DNA of the CDR3 is TGTGCCAGCAGTGGGACTAGCGGGGGCAAAGAGACCCAGTACTTC.

The V call is TRBV19, the J call TRBJ1-2; 10 bases map to TRBD1. J lost 5 bases, V lost 7 bases, and 10 bases had no gene match. The CDR3 spans 15 residues. Looked up from germline, CDR1 is LNHDA and CDR2 is SQIVND (reference sequence). CDR3 residues: CASTPGQGMIYGYTF. DNA of the CDR3: TGTGCCAGTACCCCGGGACAGGGGATGATTTATGGCTACACCTTC.

This rearrangement joins TRBV30 to TRBJ1-1; D remains ambiguous. Trimming removed 5 bases at V and 2 bases at J, with 12 bases between. Germline CDR1 is GTSNPN and CDR2 is SVGIG (reference sequence). This CDR3 has 13 residues. The DNA of the CDR3 is TGTGCCTGGTCAACTTCAAGCAACACTGAAGCTTTCTTT. It specifies CAWSTSSNTEAFF.

The CDR3 loop reads CATSRGGRGPNEKLFF. The CDR3 nucleotides read TGTGCCACCAGCAGAGGGGGCAGAGGTCCTAATGAAAAACTGTTTTTT. The chain links TRBV15 to TRBJ1-4; the D gene is possibly TRBD1 (5 bases). V shed 1 base and J shed 3 bases, with 12 bases lying between them. Germline lookup yields CDR1 LNHNV and CDR2 YYDKDF (reference sequence). The CDR3 is made up of 16 amino acids.

This rearrangement joins TRBV28 to TRBJ1-4, with D maybe TRBD1 (5 bases). The CDR3 is made up of 15 amino acids. Germline CDR1 and CDR2: MDHEN and SYDVKM. The V end lost 3 bases, the J end lost 7 bases, and 15 bases lay between the germline ends. CDR3 protein: CASSFDRQSFEKLFF. CDR3 nucleotide sequence: TGTGCCAGCAGTTTTGACAGACAGTCTTTTGAAAAACTGTTTTTT.